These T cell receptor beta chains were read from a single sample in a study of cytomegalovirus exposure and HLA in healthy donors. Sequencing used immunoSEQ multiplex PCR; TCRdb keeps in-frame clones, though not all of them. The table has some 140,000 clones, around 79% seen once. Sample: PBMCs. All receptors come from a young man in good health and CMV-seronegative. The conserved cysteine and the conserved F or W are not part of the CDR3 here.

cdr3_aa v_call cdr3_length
ASSKDRGEYNEQF TRBV7-2 13
ASSPLPGGVNTEAF TRBV13 14
ASSKDRGGDTQY TRBV27 12
ASSQADRGPCEQF TRBV14 13
ASSLERESPLH TRBV7-9 11
ASSLIRGLVGADTQY TRBV7-9 15
ASSGTGVSYNEQF TRBV6-1 13
SVEVRQGEEKLF TRBV29-1 12
ASSASGSDYEQY TRBV7-9 12
ASSKKVRRNQPQH TRBV21-1 13
ASSAHRGLSYEQY TRBV6-1 13
ASSLESTGNTEAF TRBV7-2 13
ASSLAVGSNQPQH TRBV7-6 13
ASSPQVGGYEQY TRBV7-2 12
ASSRDTGAPYQPQH TRBV7-2 14
ASRLSTVYSNQPQH TRBV19 14
AWSVLNSNQPQH TRBV30 12
ASSVASGGGVYNEQF TRBV9 15
ASSEPAGQGGQPQH TRBV6-1 14
ASRVGGGGWNYGYT TRBV2 14
ASSYSRLNAYEQY TRBV6-6 13
ASSRGQSGSGNTIY TRBV7-2 14
ASSQEMDRAGQPQH TRBV4-1 14
ASSFTPPGGYEQY TRBV7-2 13
ASSFEQGSQTQY TRBV5-1 12
ASSLGRGFNQPQH TRBV27 13
AWSVQGNGYT TRBV30 10
ASSHDRVTEAF TRBV7-2 11
ANWSGLAGDTQY TRBV21-1 12